This T cell receptor (beta chain) was identified during a study of blood T cell repertoires in COVID-19. Study as a whole: Samples of COVID-19 (acute and convalescent) were obtained from the United States, Italy and Spain.

This table comes from immunoSEQ multiplex PCR, and its TCRdb copy is limited to in-frame clones, with some not included. The profile shows roughly 250,000 clones, 80% to 90% of them singletons. CDR1 is SGHRS and CDR2 is YFSETQ in the germline V gene. CDR3 length equals 14 residues. V was pared by 3 bases and J by 6 bases, with 2 bases of the junction left unmatched. The TCR sequence derives from a woman between 18 and 30 years old who had recovered from COVID-19. The chain links TRBV5-1 to TRBJ2-2, with 10 bases matching TRBD1. The sequenced sample was PBMCs or T cells enriched from blood (not recorded which). CDR3 sequence: CASSWTGGAGELFF. The CDR3 region has the DNA TGCGCCAGCAGCTGGACAGGGGGGGCCGGGGAGCTGTTTTTT.